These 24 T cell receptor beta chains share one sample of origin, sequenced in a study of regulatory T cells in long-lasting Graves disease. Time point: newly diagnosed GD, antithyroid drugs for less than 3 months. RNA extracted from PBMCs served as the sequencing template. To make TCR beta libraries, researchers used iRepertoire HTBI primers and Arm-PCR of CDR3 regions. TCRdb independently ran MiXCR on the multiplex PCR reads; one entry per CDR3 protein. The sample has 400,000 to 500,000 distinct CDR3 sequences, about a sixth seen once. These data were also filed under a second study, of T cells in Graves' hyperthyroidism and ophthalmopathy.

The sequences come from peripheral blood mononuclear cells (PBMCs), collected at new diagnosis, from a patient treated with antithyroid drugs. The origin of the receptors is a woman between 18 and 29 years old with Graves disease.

CDR3 in amino acids: CSARSDRGRGDTEAFF. The DNA for the CDR3 is TGCAGTGCTAGGTCGGACAGGGGCAGGGGGGACACTGAAGCTTTCTTT. The chain recombines TRBV20-1 with TRBJ1-1; TRBD1 aligns across 9 bases. J was trimmed by 3 bases and V by 3 bases; bases with no gene match: 11. The CDR3 is made up of 16 amino acids. CDR1 and CDR2 from the germline V gene are DFQATT and SNEGSKA (reference sequence).

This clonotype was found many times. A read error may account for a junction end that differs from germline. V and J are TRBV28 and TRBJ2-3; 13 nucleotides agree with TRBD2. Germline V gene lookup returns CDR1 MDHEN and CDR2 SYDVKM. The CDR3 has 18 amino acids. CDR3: CASSPGTSGEVYTDTQYF. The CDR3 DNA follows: TGCGCCAGCAGCCCCGGGACTAGCGGGGAAGTTTACACAGATACGCAGTATTTT.

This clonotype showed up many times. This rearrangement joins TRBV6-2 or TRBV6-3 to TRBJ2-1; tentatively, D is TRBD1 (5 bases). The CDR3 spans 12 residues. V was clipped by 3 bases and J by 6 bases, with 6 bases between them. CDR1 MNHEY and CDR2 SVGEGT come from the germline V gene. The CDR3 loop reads CASSYDSNEQFF. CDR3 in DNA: TGTGCCAGCAGTTATGACAGCAATGAGCAGTTCTTC.

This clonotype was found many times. Here the CDR3 reads CASSFSFQETQYF. In DNA, the CDR3 is TGTGCCAGCAGCTTCAGTTTCCAAGAGACCCAGTACTTC. V is TRBV7-6 and J is TRBJ2-5; D unclear. Looked up from germline, CDR1 is SGHVS and CDR2 is FNYEAQ. Trimming left V 3 bases short and J 1 base short, with 6 bases between. This CDR3 spans 13 amino acids.

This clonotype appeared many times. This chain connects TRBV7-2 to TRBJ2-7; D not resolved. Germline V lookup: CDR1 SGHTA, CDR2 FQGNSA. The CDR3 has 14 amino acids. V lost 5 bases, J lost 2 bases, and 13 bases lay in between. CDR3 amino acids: CASSLGQAAYEQYF. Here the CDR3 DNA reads TGTGCCAGCAGCCTAGGTCAGGCGGCCTACGAGCAGTACTTC.

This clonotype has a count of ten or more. CDR3 DNA: TGTGCCAGCAGCATCGTCCCCTACAATGAGCAGTTCTTC. This translates into CASSIVPYNEQFF. The gene calls are TRBV6-1 and TRBJ2-1; no clear D. CDR1 and CDR2 (germline): MNHNS, SASEGT. V was pared by 6 bases and J by 2 bases, with 8 bases between. This CDR3 comprises 13 residues.

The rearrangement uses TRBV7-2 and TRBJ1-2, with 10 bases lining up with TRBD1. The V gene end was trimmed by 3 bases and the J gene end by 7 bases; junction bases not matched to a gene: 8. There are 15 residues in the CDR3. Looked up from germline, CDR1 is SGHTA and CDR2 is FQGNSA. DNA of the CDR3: TGTGCCAGCAGCTTCCCCCCGGGACAGGGGTTTGGCTACACCTTC. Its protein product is CASSFPPGQGFGYTF.

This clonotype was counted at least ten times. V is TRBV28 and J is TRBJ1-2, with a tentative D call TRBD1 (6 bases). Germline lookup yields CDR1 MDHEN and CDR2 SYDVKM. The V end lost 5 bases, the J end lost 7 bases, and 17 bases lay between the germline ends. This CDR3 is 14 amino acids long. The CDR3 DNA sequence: TGTGCCAGCAGTCCAGTTACAGGGTGGAGTGGCTACACCTTC. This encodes CASSPVTGWSGYTF.

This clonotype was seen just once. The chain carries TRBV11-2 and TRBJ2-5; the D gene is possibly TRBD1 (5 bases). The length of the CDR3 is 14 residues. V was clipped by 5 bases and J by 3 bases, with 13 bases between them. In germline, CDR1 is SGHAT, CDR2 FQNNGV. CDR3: CASSPTGEEETQYF. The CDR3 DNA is TGTGCCAGCAGCCCCACAGGAGAAGAAGAGACCCAGTACTTC.

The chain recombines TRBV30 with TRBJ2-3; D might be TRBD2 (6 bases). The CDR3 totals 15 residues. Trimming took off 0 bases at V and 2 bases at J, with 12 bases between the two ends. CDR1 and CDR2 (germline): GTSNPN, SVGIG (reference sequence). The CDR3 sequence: CAWSVGGRPTDTQYF. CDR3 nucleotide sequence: TGTGCCTGGAGTGTAGGAGGGAGGCCCACAGATACGCAGTATTTT.

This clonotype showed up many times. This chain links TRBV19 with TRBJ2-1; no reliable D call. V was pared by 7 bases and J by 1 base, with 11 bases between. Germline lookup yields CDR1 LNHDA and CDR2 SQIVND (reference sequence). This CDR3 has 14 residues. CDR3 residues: CASTSQASYNEQFF. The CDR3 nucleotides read TGTGCCAGTACCTCTCAGGCGTCCTACAATGAGCAGTTCTTC.

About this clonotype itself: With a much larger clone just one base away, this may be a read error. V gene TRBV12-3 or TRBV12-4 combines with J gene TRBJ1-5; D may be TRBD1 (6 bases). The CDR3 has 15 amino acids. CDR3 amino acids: CASSTRQDSNQPQQF. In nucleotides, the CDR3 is TGTGCCAGCAGTACCCGACAGGATAGCAATCAGCCCCAGCAATTT.

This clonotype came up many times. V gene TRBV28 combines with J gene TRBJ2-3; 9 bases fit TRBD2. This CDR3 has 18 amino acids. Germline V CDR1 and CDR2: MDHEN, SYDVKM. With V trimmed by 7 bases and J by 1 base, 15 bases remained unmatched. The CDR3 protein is CASTLEAGGLFGTDTQYF. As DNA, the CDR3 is TGTGCCAGCACCCTGGAGGCGGGGGGGCTATTTGGCACAGATACGCAGTATTTT.

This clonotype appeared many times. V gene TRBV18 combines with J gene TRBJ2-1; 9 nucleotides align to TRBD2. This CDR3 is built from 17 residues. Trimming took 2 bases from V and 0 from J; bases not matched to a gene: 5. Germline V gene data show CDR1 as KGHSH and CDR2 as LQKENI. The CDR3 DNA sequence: TGTGCCAGCTCACCAGGCGTGCGGGAGGGCTCCTACAATGAGCAGTTCTTC. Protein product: CASSPGVREGSYNEQFF. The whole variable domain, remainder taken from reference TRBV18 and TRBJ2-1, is NAGVMQNPRHLVRRRGQEARLRCSPMKGHSHVYWYRQLPEEGLKFMVYLQKENIIDESGMPKERFSAEFPKEGPSILRIQQVVRGDSAAYFCASSPGVREGSYNEQFFGPGTRLTVL.

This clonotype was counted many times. The CDR3 region is CSAPRGITDTQYF. DNA for the CDR3: TGCAGTGCCCCCCGGGGGATCACAGATACGCAGTATTTT. The genes are TRBV20-1 and TRBJ2-3; a possible D gene is TRBD2 (6 bases). CDR1 and CDR2 (germline): DFQATT, SNEGSKA (reference sequence). The length of the CDR3 is 13 residues. V lost 6 bases, J lost 2 bases, and 12 bases lay in between.

The CDR3 region has the DNA TGTGCCAGCAGCTTAATGGGGGGGACCCCTGCTCGTCCTTTGAACACCGGGGAGCTGTTTTTT. Its protein is CASSLMGGTPARPLNTGELFF. The chain has TRBV7-9 and TRBJ2-2; 7 positions match TRBD2. V shed 2 bases and J 1 base; nucleotides not matched to a gene: 19. This CDR3 is 21 amino acids long. The germline CDR1 and CDR2 sequences are SEHNR and FQNEAQ (reference sequence).

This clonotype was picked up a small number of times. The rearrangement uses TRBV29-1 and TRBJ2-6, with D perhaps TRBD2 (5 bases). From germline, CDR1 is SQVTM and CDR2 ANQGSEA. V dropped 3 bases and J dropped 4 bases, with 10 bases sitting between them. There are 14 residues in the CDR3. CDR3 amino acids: CSVDAEAGANVLTF. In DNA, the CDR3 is TGCAGCGTTGATGCGGAGGCGGGGGCCAACGTCCTGACTTTC.

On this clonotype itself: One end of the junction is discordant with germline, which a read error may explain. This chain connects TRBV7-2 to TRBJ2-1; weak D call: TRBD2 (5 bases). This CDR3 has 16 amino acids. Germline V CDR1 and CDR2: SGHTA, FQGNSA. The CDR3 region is CASRLEGGPARNEQFF. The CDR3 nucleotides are TGTGCCAGCAGATTAGAGGGTGGGCCCGCTAGAAATGAGCAGTTCTTC.

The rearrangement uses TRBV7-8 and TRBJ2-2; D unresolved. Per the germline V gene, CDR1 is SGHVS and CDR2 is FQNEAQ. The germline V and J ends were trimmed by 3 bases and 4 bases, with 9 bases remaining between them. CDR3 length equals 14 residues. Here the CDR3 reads CASSLVGSTGELFF. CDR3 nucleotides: TGTGCCAGCAGCTTGGTGGGAAGCACCGGGGAGCTGTTTTTT.

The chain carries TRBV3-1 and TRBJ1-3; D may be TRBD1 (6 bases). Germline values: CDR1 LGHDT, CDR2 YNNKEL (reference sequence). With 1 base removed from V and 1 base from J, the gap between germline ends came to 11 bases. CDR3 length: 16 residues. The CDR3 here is CASSQVGGASGNTIYF. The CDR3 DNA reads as TGTGCCAGCAGCCAAGTGGGGGGGGCGTCTGGAAACACCATATATTTT.

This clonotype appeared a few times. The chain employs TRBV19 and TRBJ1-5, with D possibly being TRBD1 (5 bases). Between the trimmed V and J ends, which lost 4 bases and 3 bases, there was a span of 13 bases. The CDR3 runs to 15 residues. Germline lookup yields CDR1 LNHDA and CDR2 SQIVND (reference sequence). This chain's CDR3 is CASSSRDGYNQPQHF. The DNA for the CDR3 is TGTGCCAGTAGTAGTAGGGACGGCTACAATCAGCCCCAGCATTTT.

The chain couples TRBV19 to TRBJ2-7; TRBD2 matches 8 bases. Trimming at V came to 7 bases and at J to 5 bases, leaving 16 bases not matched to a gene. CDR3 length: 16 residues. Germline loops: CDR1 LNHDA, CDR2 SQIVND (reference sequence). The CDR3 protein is CASNPSARAGANEQYF. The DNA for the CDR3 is TGTGCCAGTAACCCGTCGGCTAGAGCGGGAGCTAACGAGCAGTACTTC.

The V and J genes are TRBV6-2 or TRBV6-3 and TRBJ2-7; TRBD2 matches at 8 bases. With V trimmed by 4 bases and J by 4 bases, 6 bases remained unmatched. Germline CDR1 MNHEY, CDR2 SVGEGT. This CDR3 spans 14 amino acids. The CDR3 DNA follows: TGTGCCAGCAGTTCCCGACTAGCGAATTACGAGCAGTACTTC. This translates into CASSSRLANYEQYF.

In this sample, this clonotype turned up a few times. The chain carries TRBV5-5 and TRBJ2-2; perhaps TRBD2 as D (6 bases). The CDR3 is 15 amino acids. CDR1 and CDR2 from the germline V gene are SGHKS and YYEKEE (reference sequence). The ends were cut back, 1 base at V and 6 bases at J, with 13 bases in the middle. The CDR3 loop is CASSLIGGSAGELFF. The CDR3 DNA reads TGTGCCAGCAGCTTGATCGGGGGTTCGGCCGGGGAGCTGTTTTTT.